A selection of T cell receptor beta chains follows, all from one sample in a study of cytomegalovirus exposure and HLA in healthy donors. Repertoires were generated with immunoSEQ multiplex PCR, while TCRdb's copy carries only in-frame clones and drops some. Among about 110,000 clones listed, about 80% were seen once. Sequences were obtained from PBMCs. Receptor source: a female donor in good health and CMV-seropositive. Both conserved end residues are part of each CDR3.

>TRBV9|TRBJ1-2|16
CASSARRQGGSDGYTF
>TRBV4-1|TRBJ2-6|18
CASSQDGQGARGANVLTF
>TRBV5-5|TRBJ1-2|19
CASSWTLREGQGARYGYTF
>TRBV2|TRBJ2-1|15
CASSEFSGTENEQFF
>TRBV6-1|TRBJ2-2|15
CASRTGHTNTGELFF
>TRBV9|TRBJ2-3|13
CASSLEGTDTQYF
>TRBV29-1|TRBJ2-1|17
CSVAKSGTSGTYNEQFF
>TRBV5-4|TRBJ1-2|16
CASSEGGASQNYGYTF
>TRBV30|TRBJ2-3|12
CARRVQGDTQYF
>TRBV10-1|TRBJ1-1|16
CVSSELGAHRRTEAFF
>TRBV10-3|TRBJ2-7|14
CAIRPGTSGGEQYF
>TRBV9|TRBJ2-1|14
CASSSGQGYNEQFF
>TRBV11-2|TRBJ2-7|13
CASSSGWRTEQYF
>TRBV9|TRBJ2-7|14
CASSVASGRREQYF
>TRBV11-2|TRBJ1-1|17
CASSRLRDSHMNTEAFF
>TRBV6-6|TRBJ1-2|15
CASSRDRGGNYGYTF
>TRBV29-1|TRBJ2-2|14
CSVEGASRTGELFF
>TRBV4-3|TRBJ1-2|15
CASSPAVLGAGGYTF
>TRBV7-2|TRBJ1-6|16
CASSFSPTGADSPLHF
>TRBV15|TRBJ2-5|16
CATSSPWTGGGETQYF
>TRBV7-2|TRBJ2-2|15
CASSSRQGATGELFF
>TRBV7-3|TRBJ1-2|16
CASSKEPGTGNYGYTF
>TRBV5-1|TRBJ2-5|12
CASSLDKETQYF
>TRBV11-2|TRBJ2-3|15
CASSLGGTPTDTQYF
>TRBV28|TRBJ2-7|13
CASSGGRTYEQYF
>TRBV18|TRBJ1-4|15
CASSPLQGANEKLFF
>TRBV28|TRBJ2-7|12
CASSLNSYEQYF
>TRBV6-1|TRBJ2-3|14
CASRKNVEPDTQYF
>TRBV28|TRBJ1-4|14
CASSFRQGHQKLFF
>TRBV6-6|TRBJ2-7|15
CASSRRQGGPYEQYF
>TRBV5-1|TRBJ2-1|16
CASSPPRQGPYNEQFF
>TRBV30|TRBJ1-1|12
CAWSKGRADAFF
>TRBV30|TRBJ2-6|14
CAWTRGGGANVLTF
>TRBV4-3|TRBJ1-4|17
CASSQDLMRDSNEKLFF
>TRBV7-3|TRBJ2-7|14
CASSLEWARGEQYF
>TRBV5-1|TRBJ2-5|14
CASSLGGIQETQYF
>TRBV27|TRBJ2-2|15
CASSLQGANTGELFF
>TRBV11-2|TRBJ2-3|16
CASSPTSGGPTDTQYF
>TRBV6-6|TRBJ1-2|14
CATQPREGMRGYTF
>TRBV6-5|TRBJ2-5|14
CASSPTGSGETQYF
>TRBV9|TRBJ2-3|16
CASSVDGLARTDTQYF
>TRBV2|TRBJ2-7|12
CALPPGPYEQYF
>TRBV19|TRBJ2-7|13
CASSTGQGYEQYF
>TRBV9|TRBJ2-7|15
CASSLSGHWVDEQYF
>TRBV7-8|TRBJ1-5|17
CASSLAGLGAGNQPQHF
>TRBV9|TRBJ2-7|15
CASSPFETQPYEQYF
>TRBV5-1|TRBJ2-1|16
CASSVRLAGVGNEQFF
>TRBV5-5|TRBJ1-5|16
CASSLAVGGRSQPQHF
>TRBV6-5|TRBJ2-7|13
CASSRQGTGEQYF
>TRBV19|TRBJ2-7|16
CASSIQAGGLAGEQYF
>TRBV11-2|TRBJ2-1|16
CASSPSSGRGDNEQFF
>TRBV7-2|TRBJ1-2|14
CASSLAEGAYGYTF
>TRBV6-1|TRBJ2-1|14
CAGLGGGPYNEQFF
>TRBV6-1|TRBJ1-6|12
CASSADLWDRHF
>TRBV4-2|TRBJ2-1|16
CASSQERGHSYNEQFF
>TRBV29-1|TRBJ2-2|11
CSVGQAGELFF
>TRBV7-6|TRBJ2-7|15
CASSLAGQGVYEQYF
>TRBV13|TRBJ2-1|13
CASSWDRGNEQFF
>TRBV7-9|TRBJ2-5|15
CASSYGTGALETQYF